A single sample is the source of the 31 T cell receptor beta chains below, sequenced in a study of shared clonotypes between healthy human individuals. Naive CD8 cells comprised CD45RO-negative, CCR7-positively selected cells, excluding terminally differentiated effector memory CD45RA+ cells. Produced via immunoSEQ multiplex PCR; TCRdb's table is partial and in-frame only. The repertoire holds over 2,000,000 clones, around 93% seen once, with more than 1.5% in the top ten. The sequenced sample consisted of naive CD8+ T cells from PBMCs. The receptors shown here come from a young man in good health. Some clones in this sample may be carry-over from other donors' samples.

The chain is built from TRBV6-5 and TRBJ2-1; 13 bases line up with TRBD2. The CDR3 loop spans 14 amino acids. Looked up from germline, CDR1 is MNHEY and CDR2 is SVGAGI. V lost 2 bases and J lost 14; bases outside the gene matches: 6. The chain's CDR3 is CASSYGLAGVDKFF. In DNA, the CDR3 is TGTGCCAGCAGTTACGGACTAGCGGGAGTAGACAAGTTCTTC.

A single count supports this clone. In the same sample, other DNA sequences code for this CDR3. The V gene is TRBV28, the J gene TRBJ2-7, with 10 positions matching TRBD1. Germline lookup yields CDR1 MDHEN and CDR2 SYDVKM. The J segment lost 3 bases and the V segment lost 5 bases, leaving 1 base of the junction unmatched. The CDR3 is 13 amino acids. In nucleotides, the CDR3 is TGTGCCAGCAGTAGGGACAGGGGCTACGAGCAGTACTTC. Its translation: CASSRDRGYEQYF.

The chain has TRBV4-3 and TRBJ2-7, with D tentatively TRBD1 or TRBD2 (7 bases each). Trimming left V 4 bases short and J 7 bases short, with 14 bases between. Looked up from germline, CDR1 is LGHNA and CDR2 is YSLEER. The length of the CDR3 is 13 residues. Written as DNA, the CDR3 is TGCGCCAGCAGCCTAGACAGGGAGGGAGAGCAGTACTTC. Protein product: CASSLDREGEQYF.

The chain links TRBV13 to TRBJ2-2; the D gene is possibly TRBD2 (6 bases). V dropped 2 bases and J dropped 1 base, with 8 bases sitting between them. From germline, CDR1 is PRHDT and CDR2 FYEKMQ (reference sequence). This CDR3 has 15 amino acids. As DNA, the CDR3 is TGTGCCAGCAGCTTACAGCGGGTGAACACCGGGGAGCTGTTTTTT. Amino acids: CASSLQRVNTGELFF.

J is TRBJ2-1 and V is TRBV5-1; perhaps TRBD2 as D (6 bases). V was trimmed by 1 base and J by 8 bases, leaving 22 bases between them. In germline, CDR1 is SGHRS, CDR2 YFSETQ. The CDR3 length is 17 residues. CDR3 sequence: CASSLIQRVLPGDEQFF. The CDR3 nucleotides read TGCGCCAGCAGCTTGATCCAGCGGGTGCTCCCTGGCGATGAGCAGTTCTTC.

For this clone: The sample contains more than one DNA sequence encoding this CDR3. The chain is built from TRBV19 and TRBJ2-7; D remains unclear. V was trimmed by 3 bases and J by 3 bases, leaving 6 bases between them. The length of the CDR3 is 12 residues. From germline, CDR1 is LNHDA and CDR2 SQIVND (reference sequence). CDR3 loop: CASSILGYEQYF. The CDR3 bases are TGTGCCAGTAGTATCCTGGGCTACGAGCAGTACTTC. Together with reference TRBV19 and TRBJ2-7, the CDR3 gives the full variable domain: DGGITQSPKYLFRKEGQNVTLSCEQNLNHDAMYWYRQDPGQGLRLIYYSQIVNDFQKGDIAEGYSVSREKKESFPLTVTSAQKNPTAFYLCASSILGYEQYFGPGTRLTVT.

There are a few counts of this clone. The chain joins TRBV15 to TRBJ1-2; the match to TRBD1 covers 7 bases. This CDR3 contains 12 residues. Germline V gene data show CDR1 as LNHNV and CDR2 as YYDKDF (reference sequence). V gave up 8 bases and J gave up 4 bases; unmatched junction bases: 4. The CDR3 bases are TGTGCCACCGCCCAGGGGGGCTATGGCTACACCTTC. Encoded protein: CATAQGGYGYTF.

The chain recombines TRBV10-3 with TRBJ2-5, with 9 bases that match TRBD1. Trimming removed 10 bases from V and 4 bases from J; junction bases left unmatched: 10. Germline values: CDR1 ENHRY, CDR2 SYGVKD. The CDR3 has 14 amino acids. For the CDR3, the DNA is TGTGCCAGCGGGACAGGGCGAGAGCGAGAGACCCAGTACTTC. Its protein product is CASGTGRERETQYF.

The genes are TRBV7-6 and TRBJ2-1; TRBD2 matches at 11 bases. This CDR3 region has 16 residues. CDR1 is SGHVS, CDR2 FNYEAQ, per germline. Unmatched junction bases numbered 8, after V lost 4 bases and J lost 6 bases. The CDR3 reads CASSSLAGGPLNEQFF. CDR3 bases: TGTGCCAGCAGCTCATTAGCGGGAGGGCCTCTCAATGAGCAGTTCTTC.

The CDR3 sequence: CASSFSGEGEKLFF. The CDR3 nucleotides are TGTGCCAGCAGCTTTTCAGGGGAGGGGGAAAAACTGTTTTTT. The chain recombines TRBV7-2 with TRBJ1-4, with D possibly TRBD1 on 6 matching bases. This CDR3 comprises 14 residues. V was cut by 3 bases and J by 8 bases, with 13 bases left in between. Germline V CDR1 and CDR2: SGHTA, FQGNSA.

The gene calls are TRBV20-1 and TRBJ2-1; TRBD2 aligns across 7 bases. V trimming: 7 bases; J trimming: 6 bases; junction bases outside the gene matches: 3. Germline V gene data show CDR1 as DFQATT and CDR2 as SNEGSKA (reference sequence). This CDR3 has 11 amino acids. CDR3 nucleotides: TGCAGTGTTTGGGGGGGCAATGAGCAGTTCTTC. Translating gives CSVWGGNEQFF.

This chain joins TRBV15 and TRBJ2-7; D unresolved. Trimming stripped 6 bases from V and 0 bases from J, with 9 bases between. Germline V gives CDR1 LNHNV, CDR2 YYDKDF (reference sequence). The CDR3 covers 13 residues. DNA for the CDR3: TGTGCCACCAGAGGCAGGAGCTCCTACGAGCAGTACTTC. Encoded protein: CATRGRSSYEQYF.

The CDR3 sequence: CASSQSSGRIYEQYF. The CDR3 nucleotides read TGTGCCAGCAGTCAATCTAGCGGGAGGATCTACGAGCAGTACTTC. The chain couples TRBV6-6 to TRBJ2-7; 11 positions match TRBD2. V trimming: 5 bases; J trimming: 3 bases; junction bases outside the gene matches: 6. This CDR3 has 15 residues. In germline, CDR1 is MNHNY, CDR2 SVGAGI (reference sequence).

This clone appeared a few times. The genes are TRBV6-1 and TRBJ2-2, with D possibly being TRBD1 (6 bases). V gave up 5 bases and J gave up 5 bases, with 9 bases separating them. There are 13 residues in the CDR3. The germline V gene has CDR1 MNHNS and CDR2 SASEGT. This CDR3 reads CASSPRGTGELFF. The CDR3 region has the DNA TGTGCCAGCAGTCCTAGGGGGACCGGGGAGCTGTTTTTT.

The genes are TRBV5-6 and TRBJ2-5; 7 nucleotides agree with TRBD1. Judging by the DNA end, TRBJ2-7 fits better; the J call may be wrong. CDR3 length: 14 amino acids. Germline V gives CDR1 SGHDT, CDR2 YYEEEE. The CDR3 DNA is TGTGCCAGCAGCTTGGGAGACAGGGTCTACGAGCAGTACTTC. Amino acids: CASSLGDRVYEQYF.

V is TRBV9 and J is TRBJ2-7, with TRBD1 identical over 7 bases. V dropped 4 bases and J dropped 3; count of bases not matched to a gene: 16. Germline V lookup: CDR1 SGDLS, CDR2 YYNGEE. The CDR3 is 17 amino acids. CDR3 in amino acids: CASSPSPRTGWGYEQYF. CDR3 DNA: TGTGCCAGCAGCCCCAGCCCACGGACAGGCTGGGGCTACGAGCAGTACTTC.

V gene TRBV10-3 combines with J gene TRBJ2-1; TRBD1 agrees at 9 bases. The CDR3 length is 17 residues. V gave up 11 bases and J gave up 0 bases; unmatched junction bases: 14. CDR1 is ENHRY and CDR2 is SYGVKD in the germline V gene. DNA of the CDR3: TGTGCCTCACGGGACAGGGTGGGAATGGGCTCCTACAATGAGCAGTTCTTC. This codes for CASRDRVGMGSYNEQFF.

V and J are TRBV5-1 and TRBJ2-5; 7 nucleotides align to TRBD1. The germline V gene encodes CDR1 SGHRS and CDR2 YFSETQ. This CDR3 is built from 18 residues. Losses at the gene ends were 0 bases for V and 5 bases for J; bases not matched to a gene: 16. The CDR3 DNA follows: TGCGCCAGCAGCTTGGCTCCGCTGGCGACAGGGATCATGGAGACCCAGTACTTC. Amino acid sequence: CASSLAPLATGIMETQYF.

V is TRBV7-9 and J is TRBJ2-5; perhaps TRBD1 as D (6 bases). V shed 5 bases and J shed 0 bases, with 13 bases lying between them. Germline assignment: CDR1 SEHNR and CDR2 FQNEAQ (reference sequence). This CDR3 spans 15 amino acids. The CDR3 DNA reads TGTGCCAGCAGCCGTGAAACAGGGTACCAAGAGACCCAGTACTTC. It codes for CASSRETGYQETQYF.

The rearrangement joins TRBV5-5 to TRBJ2-7; perhaps TRBD1 as D (5 bases). This CDR3 contains 14 residues. CDR1 and CDR2 from the germline V gene are SGHKS and YYEKEE (reference sequence). The V end was cut by 1 base, the J end by 3 bases, with 11 bases between. DNA for the CDR3: TGTGCCAGCAGCTTGTGGCAGGGTTACTACGAGCAGTACTTC. This sequence encodes CASSLWQGYYEQYF.

The V call is TRBV2, the J call TRBJ2-1, with TRBD1 as a possible D gene (5 bases). This CDR3 spans 14 amino acids. Looked up from germline, CDR1 is SNHLY and CDR2 is FYNNEI. The V end lost 8 bases, the J end lost 1 base, and 12 bases lay between the germline ends. The DNA for the CDR3 is TGTGCCAGCTGCAGGGCTGGTTCCTACAATGAGCAGTTCTTC. It yields the protein CASCRAGSYNEQFF.

The rearrangement links TRBV27 to TRBJ1-2; D remains ambiguous. This CDR3 region has 16 residues. Germline V CDR1 and CDR2: MNHEY, SMNVEV (reference sequence). V was pared by 3 bases and J by 0 bases, with 14 bases between. The CDR3 coding sequence is TGTGCCAGCAGTTTCGATCCTTCGGGAGCTAACTATGGCTACACCTTC. Its translation: CASSFDPSGANYGYTF.

The rearrangement links TRBV7-9 to TRBJ2-5, with a tentative D call TRBD2 (6 bases). Trimming took off 5 bases at V and 3 bases at J, with 16 bases between the two ends. The CDR3 sequence is 15 residues long. Per the germline V gene, CDR1 is SEHNR and CDR2 is FQNEAQ (reference sequence). In DNA form, the CDR3 reads TGTGCCAGCAGCCCGGCGGGGTGGGGCGAAGAGACCCAGTACTTC. As protein: CASSPAGWGEETQYF. The entire variable domain, with the rest obtained from reference TRBV7-9 and TRBJ2-5, is as follows: DTGVSQNPRHKITKRGQNVTFRCDPISEHNRLYWYRQTLGQGPEFLTYFQNEAQLEKSRLLSDRFSAERPKGSFSTLEIQRTEQGDSAMYLCASSPAGWGEETQYFGPGTRLLVL.

This sequence joins TRBV9 and TRBJ2-4, with D perhaps matching TRBD2 (6 bases). CDR1 is SGDLS and CDR2 is YYNGEE in the germline V gene. CDR3 size: 17 residues. V was cut by 3 bases and J by 3 bases, with 19 bases left in between. In DNA, the CDR3 is TGTGCCAGCAGCGGGGAGGAGGTGAGGTGGGACAAAAACATTCAGTACTTC. Its translation is CASSGEEVRWDKNIQYF.

V is TRBV13 and J is TRBJ2-7, with TRBD1 identical over 9 bases. The CDR3 loop spans 15 amino acids. The germline gives CDR1 PRHDT, CDR2 FYEKMQ (reference sequence). Trimming at V came to 5 bases and at J to 5 bases, leaving 10 bases not matched to a gene. The CDR3 loop reads CASSLGQGISHEQYF. CDR3 nucleotide sequence: TGTGCCAGCAGCCTTGGACAGGGGATATCCCACGAGCAGTACTTC.

J is TRBJ2-7 and V is TRBV27; D is perhaps TRBD1 (5 bases). The germline CDR1 and CDR2 sequences are MNHEY and SMNVEV (reference sequence). The CDR3 contains 15 residues. The germline V and J ends were trimmed by 3 bases and 5 bases, with 17 bases remaining between them. The DNA of the CDR3 is TGTGCCAGCAGTTTTCTAGGGGCTCGTGGCCACGAGCAGTACTTC. Translating it yields CASSFLGARGHEQYF.

The rearrangement uses TRBV4-3 and TRBJ2-7; 11 bases agree with TRBD2. J lost 4 bases, V lost 1 base, and 3 bases had no gene match. Germline values: CDR1 LGHNA, CDR2 YSLEER. The CDR3 is 15 amino acids. The CDR3, as DNA: TGCGCCAGCAGCCAAGGTAGCGGGAGGGGATACGAGCAGTACTTC. It encodes CASSQGSGRGYEQYF.

The rearrangement links TRBV28 to TRBJ2-7; tentatively, D is TRBD2 (5 bases). The ends were cut back, 8 bases at V and 5 bases at J, with 19 bases in the middle. This CDR3 has 14 residues. CDR1 is MDHEN, CDR2 SYDVKM, per germline. CDR3 protein: CASVLGSGVHEQYF. The CDR3 nucleotides are TGTGCCAGCGTCTTAGGGTCCGGGGTCCACGAGCAGTACTTC.

The chain's CDR3 is CASSHPGHLSGNTIYF. CDR3 DNA sequence: TGTGCCAGTAGCCACCCTGGACACCTCTCTGGAAACACCATATATTTT. V and J are TRBV19 and TRBJ1-3, with D perhaps matching TRBD1 (5 bases). V shed 6 bases and J shed 0 bases, with 15 bases lying between them. CDR3 length: 16 residues. Germline CDR1 is LNHDA and CDR2 is SQIVND (reference sequence).

The rearrangement uses TRBV7-9 and TRBJ2-2; D ambiguous. Germline V CDR1 and CDR2: SEHNR, FQNEAQ (reference sequence). Trimming took off 3 bases at V and 4 bases at J, with 15 bases between the two ends. This CDR3 has 16 amino acids. The CDR3 DNA follows: TGTGCCAGCAGCTTGATCGCGGCGACTCCCACCGGGGAGCTGTTTTTT. Amino acids: CASSLIAATPTGELFF. The entire variable domain, with the rest obtained from reference TRBV7-9 and TRBJ2-2, is as follows: DTGVSQNPRHKITKRGQNVTFRCDPISEHNRLYWYRQTLGQGPEFLTYFQNEAQLEKSRLLSDRFSAERPKGSFSTLEIQRTEQGDSAMYLCASSLIAATPTGELFFGEGSRLTVL.

The chain employs TRBV27 and TRBJ1-5; D ambiguous. CDR3 length: 14 residues. V was clipped by 4 bases and J by 9 bases, with 16 bases between them. The germline V gene has CDR1 MNHEY and CDR2 SMNVEV (reference sequence). This chain's CDR3 is CASSSVGGLVPQHF. CDR3 nucleotide sequence: TGTGCCAGCAGTTCCGTCGGCGGGCTGGTGCCCCAGCATTTT.